This T cell receptor (beta chain) was retrieved from a study of OX40 agonist ivuxolimab in advanced cancers. Background on the study: Therapy given before enrollment (anti-PD-1, anti-PD-L1 or anti-CTLA-4) was allowed, and around 44% had some. The study's findings and limits: The specificity for antigen of the expanded peripheral T cells was not determined. Relatively little clonal expansion, among the lowest observed, appeared in partial responders at 0.1-3.0 mg/kg. Also showing low normalized T-cell clonal expansion were some of the nonresponders.

There are a few counts of this clone. Its antigen is not identified. Measured with immunoSEQ multiplex PCR; TCRdb has only the in-frame clones, and not every one. In the table there are over 5,500 clones, 69% of which are singletons. The TCR was taken from an adult with an advanced solid tumor such as melanoma, head and neck, liver or kidney cancer. Sample: CD4+ or CD8+ T cells sorted from blood, taken in a trial of the OX40 agonist ivuxolimab.

The CDR3 sequence: CATSSSGTNNEQFF. Here the CDR3 DNA reads TGTGCCACCAGCAGTAGCGGGACCAACAATGAGCAGTTCTTC. This rearrangement joins TRBV15 to TRBJ2-1; 8 positions match TRBD2. V trimming: 3 bases; J trimming: 5 bases; junction bases outside the gene matches: 3. The CDR3 has 14 amino acids. Looked up from germline, CDR1 is LNHNV and CDR2 is YYDKDF (reference sequence).